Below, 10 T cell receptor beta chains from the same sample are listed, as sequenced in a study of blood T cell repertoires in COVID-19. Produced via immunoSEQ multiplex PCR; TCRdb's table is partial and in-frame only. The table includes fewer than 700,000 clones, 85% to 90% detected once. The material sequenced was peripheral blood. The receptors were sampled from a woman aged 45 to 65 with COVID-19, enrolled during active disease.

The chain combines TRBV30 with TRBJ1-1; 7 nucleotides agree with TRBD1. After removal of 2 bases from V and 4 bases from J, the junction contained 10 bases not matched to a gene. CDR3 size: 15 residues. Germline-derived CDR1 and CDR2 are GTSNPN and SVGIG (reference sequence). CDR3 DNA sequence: TGTGCCTGGAGTCGTCTAATACAGGGGACCACTGAAGCTTTCTTT. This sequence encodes CAWSRLIQGTTEAFF. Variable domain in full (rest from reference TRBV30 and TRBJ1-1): SQTIHQWPATLVQPVGSPLSLECTVEGTSNPNLYWYRQAAGRGLQLLFYSVGIGQISSEVPQNLSASRPQDRQFILSSKKLLLSDSGFYLCAWSRLIQGTTEAFFGQGTRLTVV.

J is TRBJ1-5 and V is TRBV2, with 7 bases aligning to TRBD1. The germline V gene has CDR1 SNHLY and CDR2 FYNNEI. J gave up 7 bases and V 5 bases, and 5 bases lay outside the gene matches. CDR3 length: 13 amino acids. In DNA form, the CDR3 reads TGTGCCAGCAGTAGGGACAGTAAACAGCCCCAGCATTTT. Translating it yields CASSRDSKQPQHF.

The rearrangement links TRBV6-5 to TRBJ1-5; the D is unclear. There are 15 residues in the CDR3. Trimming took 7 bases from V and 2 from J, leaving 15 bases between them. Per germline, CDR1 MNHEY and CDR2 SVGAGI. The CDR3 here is CASNKEPGGNQPQHF. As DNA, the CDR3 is TGTGCCAGCAATAAGGAACCCGGAGGCAATCAGCCCCAGCATTTT.

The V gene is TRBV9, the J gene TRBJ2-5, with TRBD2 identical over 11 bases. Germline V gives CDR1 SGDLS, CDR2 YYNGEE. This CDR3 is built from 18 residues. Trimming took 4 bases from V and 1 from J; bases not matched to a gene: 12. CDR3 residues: CASSLGASGGPTQETQYF. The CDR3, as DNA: TGTGCCAGCAGCCTAGGGGCTAGCGGGGGGCCTACCCAAGAGACCCAGTACTTC. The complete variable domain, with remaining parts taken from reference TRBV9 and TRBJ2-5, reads DSGVTQTPKHLITATGQRVTLRCSPRSGDLSVYWYQQSLDQGLQFLIQYYNGEERAKGNILERFSAQQFPDLHSELNLSSLELGDSALYFCASSLGASGGPTQETQYFGPGTRLLVL.

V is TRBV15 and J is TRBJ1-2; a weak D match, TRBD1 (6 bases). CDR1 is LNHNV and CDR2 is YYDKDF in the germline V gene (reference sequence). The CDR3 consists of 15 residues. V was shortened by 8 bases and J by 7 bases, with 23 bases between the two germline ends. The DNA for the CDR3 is TGTGCCACCCTAAAGGGGGATCTCCCGGAGGCTGGCTACACCTTC. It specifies CATLKGDLPEAGYTF.

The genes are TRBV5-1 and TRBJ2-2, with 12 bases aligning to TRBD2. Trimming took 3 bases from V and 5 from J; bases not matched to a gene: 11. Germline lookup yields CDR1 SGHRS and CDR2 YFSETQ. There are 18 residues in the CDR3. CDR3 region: CASSSDRGGLAGTGELFF. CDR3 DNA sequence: TGCGCCAGCAGCTCGGACCGAGGTGGACTAGCGGGGACCGGGGAGCTGTTTTTT.

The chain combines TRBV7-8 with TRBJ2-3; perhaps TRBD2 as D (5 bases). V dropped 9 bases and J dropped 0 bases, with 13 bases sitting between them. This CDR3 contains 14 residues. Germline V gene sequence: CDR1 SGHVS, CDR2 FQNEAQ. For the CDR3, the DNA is TGTGCCAGTGGACGGGGTACAAGCACAGATACGCAGTATTTT. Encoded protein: CASGRGTSTDTQYF.

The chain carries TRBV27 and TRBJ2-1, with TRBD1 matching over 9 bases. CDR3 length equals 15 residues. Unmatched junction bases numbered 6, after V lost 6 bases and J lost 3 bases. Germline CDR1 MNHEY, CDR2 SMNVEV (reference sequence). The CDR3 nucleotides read TGTGCCAGCAGCTGGGACAGGGTCGTCTACAATGAGCAGTTCTTC. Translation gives CASSWDRVVYNEQFF.

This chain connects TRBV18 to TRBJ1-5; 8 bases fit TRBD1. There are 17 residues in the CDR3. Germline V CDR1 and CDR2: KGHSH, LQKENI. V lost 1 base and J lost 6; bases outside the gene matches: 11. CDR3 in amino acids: CASSPRAGGAASQPQHF. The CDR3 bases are TGTGCCAGCTCACCACGGGCAGGGGGCGCCGCGAGTCAGCCCCAGCATTTT.

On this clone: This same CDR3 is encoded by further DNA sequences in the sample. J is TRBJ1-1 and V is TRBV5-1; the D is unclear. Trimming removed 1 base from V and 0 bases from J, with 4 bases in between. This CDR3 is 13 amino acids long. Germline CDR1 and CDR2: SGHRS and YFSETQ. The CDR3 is CASSLRLNTEAFF. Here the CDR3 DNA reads TGCGCCAGCAGCTTGCGGTTGAACACTGAAGCTTTCTTT.